This T cell receptor beta chain was obtained from a study of a mutant IDH1 vaccine in newly diagnosed glioma. This sample's time point: week 35, safety follow-up. Doses comprised 300 ug of mutant IDH1 20-mer peptide each, plus topical imiquimod. The repertoire was sequenced with immunoSEQ multiplex PCR; TCRdb's copy has only in-frame clones and lacks some. This sample has 42,000 or so clones, with 75% to 85% found just once. V was clipped by 8 bases and J by 1 base, with 5 bases between them. CDR3 length: 11 residues. Germline CDR1 is MNHEY and CDR2 is SVGAGI. Comment on this clone: The antigen remains unidentified.

Sequencing was performed on PBMCs, taken from a glioma patient whose treatment included an IDH1 peptide vaccine. The receptor comes from a woman aged 50 to 60 with glioma. The chain couples TRBV6-5 to TRBJ1-1; D is unresolved. The CDR3 DNA sequence: TGTGCCAGCCGGGGGAACACTGAAGCTTTCTTT. Its translation is CASRGNTEAFF.